The rows below give T cell receptor beta chains drawn from one sample of a study of T cell clones after liver transplantation. Only in-frame clones appear in the TCRdb table, and some are missing; sequencing was by immunoSEQ multiplex PCR. This table has about 74,000 clones, 80% appearing once. Specimen: CD4+ T cells from blood, collected before liver transplant. Receptors originate from a human donor who received a liver transplant. The CDR3 runs from the conserved cysteine through the conserved F or W. D genes are given only for firm matches. Size is omitted from some rows. Given values are once, few, many or a class for expanded clones.

v_call,clone_size,d_call,j_call,cdr3_aa,cdr3_nt
TRBV7-2,-,-,TRBJ1-2,CASSLILDKAGYTF,TGTGCCAGCAGCCTTATATTGGACAAAGCTGGCTACACCTTC
TRBV2,-,-,TRBJ1-2,CASSERNTGGYTF,TGTGCCAGCAGTGAGAGAAACACTGGGGGCTACACCTTC
TRBV6-1,-,-,TRBJ1-1,CASSRLSGAQAFF,TGTGCCAGCAGTAGGCTCTCTGGGGCTCAAGCTTTCTTT
TRBV5-1,-,-,TRBJ1-1,CASSSPGHGTEAFF,TGCGCCAGCAGCTCCCCGGGACACGGGACTGAAGCTTTCTTT
TRBV29-1,once,TRBD1,TRBJ2-5,CSAIQTGFQETQYF,TGCAGCGCTATTCAGACAGGGTTTCAAGAGACCCAGTACTTC
TRBV27,-,-,TRBJ1-1,CASSPRMGSEAFF,TGTGCCAGCAGTCCCCGCATGGGTTCTGAAGCTTTCTTT
TRBV20-1,-,-,TRBJ1-5,CSASKGQHF,TGCAGTGCTAGTAAAGGGCAGCATTTT
TRBV5-1,-,-,TRBJ2-3,CASSSRGEDTQYF,TGCGCCAGCAGCTCCCGCGGGGAGGATACGCAGTATTTT
TRBV9,-,-,TRBJ2-2,CASSPQWAGELFF,TGTGCCAGCAGCCCCCAGTGGGCCGGGGAGCTGTTTTTT
TRBV2,few,TRBD1,TRBJ1-1,CASSTGAGTEAFF,TGTGCCAGCTCAACAGGGGCGGGAACTGAAGCTTTCTTT
TRBV6-6,-,-,TRBJ2-3,CASSYGDTYTQYF,TGTGCCAGCAGTTACGGTGACACCTATACGCAGTATTTT
TRBV9,few,TRBD2,TRBJ2-7,CASSPGLAGGLEQYF,TGTGCCAGCAGCCCGGGACTAGCGGGAGGATTGGAGCAGTACTTC
TRBV28,-,-,TRBJ1-5,CATLLRGSDSNQPQHF,TGTGCCACCTTACTCCGGGGCTCCGACAGCAATCAGCCCCAGCATTTT
TRBV6-4,-,TRBD1,TRBJ2-7,CASSGADRGQLYEQYF,TGTGCCAGCAGTGGGGCGGACAGGGGGCAACTCTACGAGCAGTACTTC
TRBV6-5,-,TRBD2,TRBJ2-1,CASSYGGGTYNEQFF,TGTGCCAGCAGTTACGGCGGGGGGACCTACAATGAGCAGTTCTTC
TRBV5-1,-,-,TRBJ1-2,CASSLDSPNYGYTF,TGCGCCAGCAGCTTAGACAGCCCTAACTATGGCTACACCTTC
TRBV11-2,-,-,TRBJ2-2,CASSLTNTGELFF,TGTGCCAGCAGCTTAACAAACACCGGGGAGCTGTTTTTT
TRBV5-1,-,-,TRBJ2-7,CASSLAGTRAPEQYF,TGCGCCAGCAGCTTGGCCGGGACCCGGGCTCCCGAGCAGTACTTC
TRBV2,-,-,TRBJ1-5,CAVRGRGGISMGSNQPQHF,TGTGCCGTACGGGGAAGGGGAGGCATTTCGATGGGAAGCAATCAGCCCCAGCATTTT
TRBV14,-,TRBD1,TRBJ2-7,CASSLGGGQGTYEQYF,TGTGCCAGCAGCCTCGGGGGAGGACAGGGTACCTACGAGCAGTACTTC
TRBV27,-,-,TRBJ1-1,CASSLGKPNTEAFF,TGTGCCAGCAGTTTAGGCAAACCGAACACTGAAGCTTTCTTT
TRBV2,-,-,TRBJ2-5,CASSEGGGTETQYF,TGTGCCAGCAGTGAAGGTGGCGGGACAGAGACCCAGTACTTC
TRBV11-3,-,TRBD1,TRBJ1-1,CASSLTGNANTEAFF,TGTGCCAGCAGCCTGACAGGGAATGCGAACACTGAAGCTTTCTTT